This T cell receptor (beta chain) was profiled in a study of T cell responses to AZD1222 COVID-19 vaccine. Only in-frame clones appear in the TCRdb table, and some are missing; sequencing was by immunoSEQ multiplex PCR. The data hold around 85,000 clones, with almost 90% observed a single time. The sequencing here drew on peripheral blood, taken 28 days after the second AZD1222 dose. This sequence originates from an adult who received the AZD1222 COVID-19 vaccine.

CDR3 sequence: CASSLKNEGNTIYF. The CDR3 DNA sequence: TGTGCCAGCAGCTTGAAGAACGAGGGAAACACCATATATTTT. The J gene is TRBJ1-3, the V gene TRBV5-6; D gene ambiguous. Germline lookup yields CDR1 SGHDT and CDR2 YYEEEE. Trimming took 1 base from V and 4 from J, leaving 9 bases between them. The CDR3 runs 14 residues.